The 6 T cell receptor beta chains below all came from one sample that was sequenced in a study of blood T cell repertoires in COVID-19. Clones were read by immunoSEQ multiplex PCR, and TCRdb kept only the in-frame ones, dropping some. This table holds about 72,000 clones, 75% to 90% found once. The sequenced sample consisted of peripheral blood. These receptors all stem from a woman of 80 years or more with active or convalescent COVID-19.

The chain joins TRBV4-1 to TRBJ1-4; weak D call: TRBD1 (5 bases). CDR1 MGHRA and CDR2 YSYEKL come from the germline V gene. The CDR3 runs 17 residues. The V gene lost 1 base and the J gene lost 0 bases, with 12 bases spanning the gap. In DNA, the CDR3 is TGCGCCAGCAGCCAAGGGGGGGGGTTAGCAACTAATGAAAAACTGTTTTTT. Encoded protein: CASSQGGGLATNEKLFF.

The V and J genes are TRBV24-1 and TRBJ1-2; D is perhaps TRBD1 (6 bases). Germline loops: CDR1 KGHDR, CDR2 SFDVKD. The ends were cut back, 4 bases at V and 4 bases at J, with 9 bases in the middle. CDR3 size: 13 residues. In DNA form, the CDR3 reads TGTGCCACCAGTGAAATGGACAGCTATGGCTACACCTTC. Residues: CATSEMDSYGYTF.

This rearrangement joins TRBV6-5 to TRBJ2-5; 8 nucleotides align to TRBD1. Germline loops: CDR1 MNHEY, CDR2 SVGAGI. J was trimmed by 2 bases and V by 0 bases; bases with no gene match: 5. This CDR3 is 16 amino acids long. The CDR3 sequence: CASSYSTGAGQETQYF. The DNA of the CDR3 is TGTGCCAGCAGTTACTCGACAGGGGCCGGGCAAGAGACCCAGTACTTC.

V is TRBV28 and J is TRBJ2-2; D perhaps matches TRBD1 (6 bases). V lost 0 bases to trimming and J lost 6 bases, with 8 bases between them. Germline CDR1 reads MDHEN; CDR2 reads SYDVKM. The CDR3 is 14 amino acids. DNA for the CDR3: TGTGCCAGCAGTTTATGGGGGGCGTCCGGGGAGCTGTTTTTT. Protein sequence: CASSLWGASGELFF.

This sequence joins TRBV7-2 and TRBJ1-6; TRBD1 agrees at 7 bases. The V and J ends lost 4 bases and 10 bases, in that order; junction bases with no gene match: 4. CDR1 and CDR2 (germline): SGHTA, FQGNSA. The CDR3 sequence is 13 residues long. The CDR3 here is CASSSQGGSPLHF. CDR3 in DNA: TGTGCCAGCAGCTCTCAGGGGGGCTCACCCCTCCACTTT.

This chain uses TRBV5-6 with TRBJ2-3; a weak D match, TRBD1 (6 bases). The germline gives CDR1 SGHDT, CDR2 YYEEEE. The CDR3 length is 15 residues. Trimming removed 6 bases at V and 3 bases at J, with 17 bases between. This chain's CDR3 is CASTQRQVRTDTQYF. DNA for the CDR3: TGTGCCAGCACACAACGACAGGTTCGAACAGATACGCAGTATTTT.